This TCR beta chain was found in a study of blood T cell repertoires in COVID-19. Study overall: Samples of COVID-19 (acute and convalescent) were obtained from the United States, Italy and Spain. The cDNA or gDNA used as material had been derived from T cells, B-cell-depleted T cells, or PBMCs.

Germline loops: CDR1 MDHEN, CDR2 SYDVKM. CDR3 length: 14 residues. J gave up 5 bases and V 6 bases, and 7 bases lay outside the gene matches. Assay: immunoSEQ multiplex PCR; the TCRdb copy retains only in-frame clones and omits some. The data show under 300,000 clones, with under 85% seen just once and roughly 2% held by the top ten. Material: peripheral blood. This rearrangement joins TRBV28 to TRBJ2-1, with 7 bases lining up with TRBD1. This TCR derives from a man aged 25-45 years who had recovered from COVID-19. The CDR3 nucleotides read TGTGCCAGCAGGACGACAGGGATAAACAATGAGCAGTTCTTC. Translation: CASRTTGINNEQFF. The full variable domain, in which reference TRBV28 and TRBJ2-1 provide the parts outside the CDR3, is DVKVTQSSRYLVKRTGEKVFLECVQDMDHENMFWYRQDPGLGLRLIYFSYDVKMKEKGDIPEGYSVSREKKERFSLILESASTNQTSMYLCASRTTGINNEQFFGPGTRLTVL.